This TCR beta chain was recorded in a study of blood T cells in healthy people across ages. Looking at the study overall: About one barcoded beta molecule per two T cells was captured by template switching. Whole-study results and caveats: Across samples, TCR beta diversity tracked strongly with naive T cell percentage.

Per sample, no less than 5 micrograms of total RNA were extracted. Together with a sample-barcoded 5' primer, a J-beta primer mix was included in a second PCR lasting about 7 to 12 cycles. Each cDNA molecule received a tag from a template-switch adaptor that had 12 random nucleotides. TCRdb redid the calling of the 5' RACE reads with MiXCR, one entry per CDR3 protein. The sample lists approximately 880,000 distinct CDR3 sequences; around 46% were seen once. Concerning this clonotype itself: What it binds is not known.

The sequence came from a man aged 25-45 years in good health. The sequencing sample was made of blood.

The CDR3 spells CASSMAGNYGYTF. DNA of the CDR3: TGTGCCAGCAGTATGGCAGGGAACTATGGCTACACCTTC. The chain uses TRBV6-5 and TRBJ1-2, with D maybe TRBD1 (5 bases). The ends were cut back, 5 bases at V and 2 bases at J, with 9 bases in the middle. The CDR3 is 13 amino acids. CDR1 is MNHEY and CDR2 is SVGAGI in the germline V gene.